This passage covers 10 T cell receptor beta chains from one sample sequenced in a study of cytomegalovirus exposure and HLA in healthy donors. 13 Jbeta primers and 60 Vbeta primers were used for the PCR. TCRdb's table, derived via immunoSEQ multiplex PCR, lists solely in-frame clones and lacks some. This table has more than 150,000 clones, more than 75% appearing once. Sequencing used PBMCs. The receptors stem from a man aged 40-55 years in good health and CMV-seronegative.

The V call is TRBV5-1, the J call TRBJ1-1; D remains ambiguous. This CDR3 contains 14 residues. Germline loops: CDR1 SGHRS, CDR2 YFSETQ. Trimming stripped 4 bases from V and 1 base from J, with 11 bases between. The CDR3 protein is CASSTERRNTEAFF. CDR3 DNA: TGCGCCAGCAGCACTGAGAGGCGGAACACTGAAGCTTTCTTT.

V gene TRBV7-3 combines with J gene TRBJ1-1, with 7 bases that match TRBD1. CDR3 length: 15 residues. Germline CDR1 reads SGHTA; CDR2 reads FQGTGA. With V trimmed by 0 bases and J by 1 base, 2 bases remained unmatched. The CDR3 DNA sequence: TGTGCCAGCAGCTTAACCTGGACAGGGAACACTGAAGCTTTCTTT. It is translated as CASSLTWTGNTEAFF.

The rearrangement uses TRBV29-1 and TRBJ1-5, with D unresolved. There are 13 residues in the CDR3. CDR1 SQVTM and CDR2 ANQGSEA come from the germline V gene. V was pared by 4 bases and J by 3 bases, with 10 bases between. For the CDR3, the DNA is TGCAGCGTTGGAGGAAAGACCAATCAGCCCCAGCATTTT. Translation: CSVGGKTNQPQHF.

The rearrangement links TRBV5-6 to TRBJ2-2, with D uncertain. From germline, CDR1 is SGHDT and CDR2 YYEEEE. This CDR3 has 15 amino acids. The V end lost 6 bases, the J end lost 0 bases, and 12 bases lay between the germline ends. The CDR3 here is CASIRRGANTGELFF. The CDR3 nucleotides read TGTGCCAGCATCCGTAGAGGAGCGAACACCGGGGAGCTGTTTTTT. Combining the CDR3 with reference TRBV5-6 and TRBJ2-2 gives the whole variable domain DAGVTQSPTHLIKTRGQQVTLRCSPKSGHDTVSWYQQALGQGPQFIFQYYEEEERQRGNFPDRFSGHQFPNYSSELNVNALLLGDSALYLCASIRRGANTGELFFGEGSRLTVL.

The chain employs TRBV6-5 and TRBJ1-2, with D possibly being TRBD1 (6 bases). The germline V and J ends were trimmed by 6 bases and 3 bases, with 11 bases remaining between them. The CDR3 covers 13 residues. Germline V gives CDR1 MNHEY, CDR2 SVGAGI. CDR3 coding DNA: TGTGCCAGCAGACTTTACAGGGACTATGGCTACACCTTC. It is translated as CASRLYRDYGYTF.

In its sample, this clone was seen a few times. The rearrangement uses TRBV5-1 and TRBJ2-6; D is possibly TRBD1 (6 bases). Germline assignment: CDR1 SGHRS and CDR2 YFSETQ. CDR3 length: 17 residues. The V and J ends lost 4 bases and 2 bases respectively, with 16 bases between them. CDR3 sequence: CASSPDSASAGANVLTF. The CDR3 nucleotides read TGCGCCAGCAGCCCGGACAGTGCCTCTGCTGGGGCCAACGTCCTGACTTTC.

This clone was observed a handful of times. The chain recombines TRBV5-1 with TRBJ2-1, with TRBD2 matching 8 bases. This CDR3 spans 16 amino acids. Germline lookup yields CDR1 SGHRS and CDR2 YFSETQ. V was clipped by 1 base and J by 3 bases; unmatched bases: 6. CDR3 DNA: TGCGCCAGCAGCTTGTCTCCGGGGGGGGGCTACAATGAGCAGTTCTTC. This encodes CASSLSPGGGYNEQFF.

V and J are TRBV29-1 and TRBJ1-4; 12 bases match TRBD1. This CDR3 region has 15 residues. Germline V gene lookup returns CDR1 SQVTM and CDR2 ANQGSEA. The trim removed 6 bases at V and 6 bases at J, leaving 8 bases unmatched. CDR3 sequence (DNA): TGCAGCGTCTCCGGGACAGGGGGCAAAGATGAAAAACTGTTTTTT. It encodes CSVSGTGGKDEKLFF.

This chain joins TRBV6-5 and TRBJ2-7, with unresolved D. Trimming left V 6 bases short and J 0 bases short, with 12 bases between. Germline V lookup: CDR1 MNHEY, CDR2 SVGAGI. The CDR3 is 14 amino acids. CDR3 in amino acids: CASSLQTSSYEQYF. CDR3 DNA sequence: TGTGCCAGCAGCCTACAGACGAGCTCCTACGAGCAGTACTTC.

The chain links TRBV28 to TRBJ2-7, with D possibly matching TRBD1 (6 bases). The V gene's germline CDR1 is MDHEN and CDR2 SYDVKM. V shed 4 bases and J shed 1 base, with 17 bases lying between them. This CDR3 is built from 16 residues. CDR3 sequence: CASSYAQGSRSYEQYF. CDR3 DNA: TGTGCCAGCAGTTACGCACAGGGTAGCAGGTCCTACGAGCAGTACTTC.